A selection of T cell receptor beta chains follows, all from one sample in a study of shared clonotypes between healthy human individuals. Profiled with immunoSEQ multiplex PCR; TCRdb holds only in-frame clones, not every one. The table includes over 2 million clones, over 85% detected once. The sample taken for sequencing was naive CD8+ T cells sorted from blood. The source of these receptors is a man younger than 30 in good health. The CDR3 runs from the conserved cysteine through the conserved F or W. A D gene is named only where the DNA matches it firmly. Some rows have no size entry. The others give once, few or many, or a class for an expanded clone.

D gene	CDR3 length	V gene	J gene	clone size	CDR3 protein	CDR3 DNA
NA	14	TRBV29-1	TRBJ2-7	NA	CSVITPRGGYEQYF	TGCAGCGTTATTACCCCCAGGGGAGGGTACGAGCAGTACTTC
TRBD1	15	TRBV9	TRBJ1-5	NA	CASSKGQGSNQPQHF	TGTGCCAGCAGCAAAGGACAGGGAAGCAATCAGCCCCAGCATTTT
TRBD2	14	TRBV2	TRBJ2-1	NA	CASATSGAFLWQFF	TGTGCCAGCGCGACTAGCGGGGCCTTTTTATGGCAGTTCTTC
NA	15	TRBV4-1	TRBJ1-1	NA	CASSHRTGTDTEAFF	TGCGCCAGCAGCCACAGAACCGGGACGGACACTGAAGCTTTCTTT
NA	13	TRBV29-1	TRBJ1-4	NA	CSVTTATNEKLFF	TGCAGCGTAACGACAGCAACTAATGAAAAACTGTTTTTT
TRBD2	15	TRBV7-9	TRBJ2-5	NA	CASSLSGVAQETQYF	TGTGCCAGCAGCTTAAGCGGGGTTGCACAAGAGACCCAGTACTTC
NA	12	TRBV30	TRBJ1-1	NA	CAWSVAGTEAFF	TGTGCCTGGAGTGTAGCTGGGACTGAAGCTTTCTTT
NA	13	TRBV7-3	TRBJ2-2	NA	CASSPGDTGELFF	TGTGCCAGCAGCCCGGGGGACACCGGGGAGCTGTTTTTT
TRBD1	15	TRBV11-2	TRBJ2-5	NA	CASSLAFDRGETQYF	TGTGCCAGCAGCTTAGCCTTCGACAGGGGAGAGACCCAGTACTTC
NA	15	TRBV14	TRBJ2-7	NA	CASSQEGGLLFEQYF	TGTGCCAGCAGCCAGGAGGGGGGTCTGCTTTTCGAGCAGTACTTC
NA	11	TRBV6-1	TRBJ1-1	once	CASTGSGEAFF	TGTGCCAGCACTGGATCTGGTGAAGCTTTCTTT
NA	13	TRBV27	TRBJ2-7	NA	CASTGGSSYEQYF	TGTGCCAGCACAGGGGGGAGCTCCTACGAGCAGTACTTC
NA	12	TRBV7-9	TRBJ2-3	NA	CASSGPEGTQYF	TGTGCCAGCAGCGGACCAGAGGGTACGCAGTATTTT
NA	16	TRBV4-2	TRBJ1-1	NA	CASSPPRQGSNTEAFF	TGTGCCAGCAGCCCTCCGAGGCAGGGGTCGAACACTGAAGCTTTCTTT
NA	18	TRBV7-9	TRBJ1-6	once	CASSFRKTVTGGNSPLHF	TGTGCCAGCAGCTTCAGGAAGACTGTGACAGGTGGTAATTCACCCCTCCACTTT
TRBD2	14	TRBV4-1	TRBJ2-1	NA	CASSLGLAGGEQFF	TGCGCCAGCAGCCTGGGACTAGCGGGGGGTGAGCAGTTCTTC
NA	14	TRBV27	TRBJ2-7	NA	CASSLSESSYEQYF	TGTGCCAGCAGCCTTAGCGAAAGCTCCTACGAGCAGTACTTC
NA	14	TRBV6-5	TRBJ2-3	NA	CASSPRTRTDTQYF	TGTGCCAGCAGCCCGCGGACACGCACAGATACGCAGTATTTT
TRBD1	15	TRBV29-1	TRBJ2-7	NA	CSVVPGQGKGNEQYF	TGCAGCGTAGTCCCGGGACAGGGGAAGGGAAACGAGCAGTACTTC
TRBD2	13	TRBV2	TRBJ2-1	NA	CASQRDLVNEQFF	TGTGCCAGCCAGCGGGACCTTGTCAATGAGCAGTTCTTC